This TCR beta chain was identified during a study of blood T cell repertoires in COVID-19 (dated by TCRdb to the early 2020s). For context, the study as a whole: Samples covering the acute and convalescent phases of COVID-19 were provided by collaborators in the United States, Italy and Spain. The material from the prospective study consisted of cDNA or gDNA derived from T cells, B-cell-depleted T cells, or PBMCs. Subjects who had been exposed to COVID-19, were actively infected with it, or had recovered from it provided the deeply sampled blood TCRbeta repertoires that made up the dataset. The repertoires were made available in a free public database intended to serve as a resource for research on the immune response to SARS-CoV-2. Samples came from the ongoing ImmuneRACE study (first 160 participants) plus 1,254 subjects from 6 global collaborators. The sample metadata nearly always contained a de-identified subject ID, COVID-19 status, age in years and sex. Where available, HLA class I and class II types were taken from metadata supplied by the sample provider and were not determined by assay-based typing.

Regarding this clone: No antigen is known for it. Base-call qualities are not available, and no considerably larger clone is one nucleotide away.

A second Seattle source provided samples from volunteer blood donors who had recovered from COVID-19. The collaborating institutions used their own protocols to collect whole blood in K2EDTA tubes. For TCRbeta analysis, collaborators shipped samples in one of three forms: frozen whole blood, isolated PBMCs, or DNA extracted from either of those sample types. Paper-wide results and their limitations: The quantity of clinical and demographic metadata differed by source and by participant and was supplied without curation.

The immunoSEQ Assay, a bias-controlled multiplex PCR, was used to amplify TCRbeta CDR3 regions from genomic DNA. On the authors' methods: The number of nucleated cells in each sample was estimated by amplification of reference gene primers within the assay. Sequence reads were collapsed and filtered to measure the absolute abundance of every unique TCRbeta CDR3 rearrangement. For each sample, productive Simpson clonality was calculated by taking the square root of Simpson's diversity index across productive rearrangements. Drawn from immuneACCESS, this table holds only the in-frame rearrangements with V and J called that TCRdb kept. Clones are partly lost; checked studies trace under half to an unresolved V gene and leave the rest unexplained. That table is the source of V, J and clone size, and D and trimming were worked out from the DNA. The sample table holds a few hundred thousand clones, of which about 85% were seen once. The top ten clonotypes cover less than 15% of the sample.

The sequence was collected from a woman younger than 35 who had recovered from COVID-19. The specimen sequenced was peripheral blood.

CDR3 region: CATSDLGTGDQPQHF. The DNA sequence reads TGTGCCACCAGTGATTTGGGGACAGGGGATCAGCCCCAGCATTTT. The chain uses TRBV24-1 and TRBJ1-5; 10 middle bases align to TRBD1. The V end gives up 0 bases and the J end 5 bases, leaving 0 bases in the junction not matched to a gene. Reading from cysteine to phenylalanine, the CDR3 counts 15 amino acids. Just the 45-base CDR3 DNA is kept, in frame starting at base 1. In the germline V gene, CDR1 corresponds to KGHDR and CDR2 to SFDVKD.